Listed here is a single T cell receptor (beta chain). The data derive from a study of blood T cell repertoires in COVID-19. In the study overall: T cells, B-cell-depleted T cells, or PBMCs supplied cDNA or gDNA.

The CDR3 loop spans 14 amino acids. Germline V CDR1 and CDR2: MDHEN, SYDVKM. Trimming pared 9 bases from V and 7 bases from J, leaving 19 bases between. Method: immunoSEQ multiplex PCR; TCRdb's copy keeps in-frame clones and lacks some. The sample consists of approximately 100,000 clones, over 75% of them appearing once. Material for sequencing was peripheral blood. The receptor's source is a human donor in a cohort sampled during active COVID-19. J is TRBJ1-5 and V is TRBV28, with TRBD1 as a possible D gene (5 bases). CDR3 loop: CASTKFKGQQPQHF. The CDR3 nucleotides are TGTGCCAGTACGAAGTTTAAGGGGCAACAGCCCCAGCATTTT.